This record looks at one T cell receptor beta chain sequence and its context. Antigen: not known. Mismatch with germline at one junction end may stem from a read error. From germline, CDR1 is SGDLS and CDR2 YYNGEE. The CDR3 totals 15 residues. These data are taken from a study of cytomegalovirus exposure and HLA in healthy donors. The study, taken as a whole, reports: Later, TCR association rates were found to vary by HLA locus, highest for DRB1 and lowest for HLA-C. Later analysis found that TCR beta chains associated with HLA were more clonally expanded than other, equally common chains. Later genetic work tied a missense DCLRE1C variant to beta-chain V and J trimming. Further analysis was carried out later, and it showed several of the most significant clusters appearing linked to common viral pathogens.

PCR was performed using 60 Vbeta and 13 Jbeta primers. Sequencing used immunoSEQ multiplex PCR; TCRdb keeps in-frame clones, though not all of them. The top ten hold about 1.9% of the sample, which has some 170,000 clones, roughly four fifths seen once. The TCR originated in a woman under 30 in good health and CMV-seronegative. The genes are TRBV9 and TRBJ2-3; D is perhaps TRBD2 (5 bases). Sequenced material: PBMCs. CDR3 sequence: CASSVATSSIDTQYF. Here the CDR3 DNA reads TGTGCCAGCAGCGTAGCTACGTCTAGCATAGATACGCAGTATTTT.